The rows below give T cell receptor beta chains drawn from one sample of a study of response to subunit inactivated influenza vaccine. TCRdb independently ran MiXCR on the RT-PCR reads; one entry per CDR3 protein. The repertoire holds around 480,000 distinct CDR3 sequences, with 16% as singletons. The starting material was CD4+ T cells sorted from PBMCs, obtained 23 months after vaccination. Every receptor here comes from a man between 50 and 70 years old who received an inactivated influenza vaccine. Each CDR3 is given with its conserved first and last residue. D genes are given only for firm matches. Only part of the rows carry a size: once, few, many, or a class if the clone is expanded.

>-|TRBV14|-|TRBJ2-1
TGTGCCAGCAGCCAAGATCCAGGGCCCTACAATGAGCAGTTCTTC
CASSQDPGPYNEQFF
>-|TRBV7-6|many|TRBJ2-2
TGTGCCAGCAGCACCCAAGGGGGGTTTGACGGGGAGCTGTTTTTT
CASSTQGGFDGELFF
>-|TRBV24-1|-|TRBJ1-2
TGTGCCACCCCGAGGTTCCGGCCCCCCTACTATGGCTACACCTTC
CATPRFRPPYYGYTF
>-|TRBV9|-|TRBJ2-4
TGTGCCAGCAGCGTAGATGAGGGTTTCAAAAACATTCAGTACTTC
CASSVDEGFKNIQYF
>TRBD1|TRBV28|few|TRBJ2-7
TGTGCCAGCCGGAGCCGGGACAGCTACTACGAGCAGTACTTC
CASRSRDSYYEQYF
>TRBD1|TRBV20-1|once|TRBJ2-7
TGCAGTGCTAGATCCCGGGACAGCTCCTACGAGCAGTACTTC
CSARSRDSSYEQYF
>-|TRBV27|-|TRBJ2-5
TGTGCCAGCAGTTTATCCTACAGGCCGAGAGGAGAGACCCAGTACTTC
CASSLSYRPRGETQYF
>-|TRBV11-2|many|TRBJ2-2
TGTGCCAGCAGCTTAGAGTGGGTGAACACCGGGGAGCTGTTTTTT
CASSLEWVNTGELFF
>-|TRBV6-1|few|TRBJ2-3
TGTGCCAGCACCATACTGGGGAGGTCCACAGATACGCAGTATTTT
CASTILGRSTDTQYF
>-|TRBV10-3|few|TRBJ1-2
TGTGCCATCAGTGAGAAAACAGGGCCCTTCGGCTACACCTTC
CAISEKTGPFGYTF
>TRBD2|TRBV7-2|few|TRBJ2-7
TGTGCCAGCAGCCTTAGCGGGGGTGGGTACTACGAGCAGTACTTC
CASSLSGGGYYEQYF
>-|TRBV19|-|TRBJ2-3
TGTGCCAGTAGTATGATCGGTGGAGGGCTAACAGATACGCAGTATTTT
CASSMIGGGLTDTQYF
>-|TRBV14|-|TRBJ2-1
TGTGCCAGCAGCCAAGATCGGCAGAGGGGCCCCTACAATGAGCAGTTCTTC
CASSQDRQRGPYNEQFF
>-|TRBV6-2/TRBV6-3|-|TRBJ2-1
TGTGCCAGCAGTTACTCGAACGTCAGGAATGAGCAGTTCTTC
CASSYSNVRNEQFF
>-|TRBV5-1|few|TRBJ2-1
TGCGCCAGCAGCTTGGAAGTGCGGTACAATGAGCAGTTCTTC
CASSLEVRYNEQFF
>-|TRBV12-3/TRBV12-4|few|TRBJ1-2
TGTGCCAGCAGTCAAGAGACAGTTCACTATGGCTACACCTTC
CASSQETVHYGYTF
>-|TRBV9|few|TRBJ1-6
TGTGCCAGCAGCACGCAATCAGGGATTTCACCCCTCCACTTT
CASSTQSGISPLHF
>TRBD2|TRBV28|few|TRBJ2-2
TGTGCCAGCAGACCCCGGACTAGCGGGACGAACACCGGGGAGCTGTTTTTT
CASRPRTSGTNTGELFF
>TRBD1|TRBV6-1|-|TRBJ2-7
TGTGCCAGCGAAACCGGGACAGGGATACACGAGCAGTACTTC
CASETGTGIHEQYF
>-|TRBV4-3|-|TRBJ2-5
TGCGCCAGCAGCCATACAGTGTACCAAGAGACCCAGTACTTC
CASSHTVYQETQYF
>TRBD1|TRBV5-6|few|TRBJ2-7
TGTGCCAGCAGCTTCGTTCCCGCTTCAGGGGGCTACGAGCAGTACTTC
CASSFVPASGGYEQYF
>TRBD2|TRBV20-1|-|TRBJ2-3
TGCAGTGCTCCCGGGAGGGGCACAGATACGCAGTATTTT
CSAPGRGTDTQYF
>TRBD2|TRBV12-3/TRBV12-4|-|TRBJ2-5
TGTGCCAGCAGTTTTTCACTAGCGGGTTCTTGGACCCAGTACTTC
CASSFSLAGSWTQYF
>TRBD1|TRBV12-3/TRBV12-4|few|TRBJ1-1
TGTGCCAGCAGCCTTTCTGACAGGGGCGTAACTGAAGCTTTCTTT
CASSLSDRGVTEAFF
>-|TRBV20-1|-|TRBJ2-2
TGCAGTGCTAGAACCGGGATATCGAACACCGGGGAGCTGTTTTTT
CSARTGISNTGELFF
>TRBD2|TRBV19|-|TRBJ2-1
TGTGCCAGTAGAACCGGACTAGCGGGAAATGAGCAGTTCTTC
CASRTGLAGNEQFF
>TRBD1|TRBV6-4|-|TRBJ1-1
TGTGCCAGCAGGCCATACGGACAGGGGGGAAACACTGAAGCTTTCTTT
CASRPYGQGGNTEAFF
>-|TRBV29-1|many|TRBJ1-1
TGCAGCGTCGGGACGGCGAGCGGGGGGACTGAAGCTTTCTTT
CSVGTASGGTEAFF